This TCR beta chain was sequenced during a study of T cell changes during pregnancy in multiple sclerosis. Assay: immunoSEQ multiplex PCR; the TCRdb copy retains only in-frame clones and omits some. Altogether tens of thousands of clones are present, about 93% being singletons, with the ten largest covering 0.9% to 1.2%. This TCR derives from a female donor with multiple sclerosis, enrolled in a pregnancy study. This sample comprised peripheral blood, obtained in the first trimester of pregnancy.

CDR3 DNA sequence: TGTGCCAGCGGCCGGGACAGGGGACTCTATGGCTACACCTTC. It is translated as CASGRDRGLYGYTF. V and J are TRBV28 and TRBJ1-2; 10 nucleotides align to TRBD1. The germline V gene encodes CDR1 MDHEN and CDR2 SYDVKM. The CDR3 runs to 14 residues. V trimming: 8 bases; J trimming: 4 bases; junction bases outside the gene matches: 7.